The 6 T cell receptor beta chains presented below share a single source sample, sequenced in a study of T-cell reconstitution after alpha-beta-depleted transplantation in children. Unique molecular identifiers were incorporated into the prepared TCRbeta library. Via MiXCR, TCRdb re-called the PCR reads, giving one row per CDR3 protein. In the table there are 450,000 to 550,000 distinct CDR3 sequences, approximately 10% of which are singletons. This material consisted of PBMCs, mostly from graft donor cells, taken 180 days after TCRalphabeta/CD19-depleted stem cell transplant. The source is a female patient aged 2-9 years who had a stem cell transplant for aplastic anemia, so the T cells may come from the graft donor.

This clonotype has a count of ten or more. The chain's CDR3 is CASSPSGTQYF. The CDR3 coding sequence is TGTGCCAGCAGCCCCAGTGGGACCCAGTACTTC. The V call is TRBV7-3, the J call TRBJ2-3; D not certain. The J call may be in error: the DNA end matches TRBJ2-5 better. CDR1 and CDR2 (germline): SGHTA, FQGTGA. CDR3 length: 11 amino acids.

The sample holds a few counts of this clonotype. The J gene is TRBJ2-5, the V gene TRBV18; the D gene is possibly TRBD2 (5 bases). Germline CDR1 is KGHSH and CDR2 is LQKENI. The CDR3 is 13 amino acids. V dropped 3 bases and J dropped 5 bases, with 10 bases sitting between them. In nucleotides, the CDR3 is TGTGCCAGCTCACCCTTACCGGGGGAGACCCAGTACTTC. It codes for CASSPLPGETQYF.

The chain recombines TRBV11-1 with TRBJ2-1, with 9 positions matching TRBD2. This CDR3 contains 18 residues. Looked up from germline, CDR1 is SGHAT and CDR2 is FQDESV (reference sequence). The V gene end was trimmed by 5 bases and the J gene end by 6 bases; junction bases not matched to a gene: 17. The CDR3 nucleotides read TGTGCCAGCAGCCTACTGGGTAGCGGGAGCCTAATATCCAATGAGCAGTTCTTC. Encoded protein: CASSLLGSGSLISNEQFF.

This clonotype was seen at least ten times. The chain combines TRBV24-1 with TRBJ2-3; the D gene is possibly TRBD2 (5 bases). Trimming pared 4 bases from V and 6 bases from J, leaving 10 bases between. The CDR3 contains 13 residues. Per the germline V gene, CDR1 is KGHDR and CDR2 is SFDVKD. As DNA, the CDR3 is TGTGCCACCAGTGACGCGAGGGTGGATACGCAGTATTTT. Residues: CATSDARVDTQYF.

The table lists this clonotype with many counts. The chain couples TRBV20-1 to TRBJ2-4; possible D gene TRBD2, 6 bases. V dropped 3 bases and J dropped 2 bases, with 11 bases sitting between them. The germline V gene has CDR1 DFQATT and CDR2 SNEGSKA (reference sequence). The CDR3 covers 14 residues. CDR3 protein: CSASIGGTKNIQYF. The CDR3 coding sequence is TGCAGTGCTAGTATTGGGGGGACCAAAAACATTCAGTACTTC.

A few counts support this clonotype. The rearrangement joins TRBV18 to TRBJ2-4, with a weak D call TRBD2 (6 bases). V was pared by 4 bases and J by 0 bases, with 13 bases between. The length of the CDR3 is 16 residues. CDR1 is KGHSH and CDR2 is LQKENI in the germline V gene. CDR3: CASSLFRGRAKNIQYF. CDR3 DNA: TGTGCCAGCTCACTCTTCCGGGGGAGAGCCAAAAACATTCAGTACTTC.